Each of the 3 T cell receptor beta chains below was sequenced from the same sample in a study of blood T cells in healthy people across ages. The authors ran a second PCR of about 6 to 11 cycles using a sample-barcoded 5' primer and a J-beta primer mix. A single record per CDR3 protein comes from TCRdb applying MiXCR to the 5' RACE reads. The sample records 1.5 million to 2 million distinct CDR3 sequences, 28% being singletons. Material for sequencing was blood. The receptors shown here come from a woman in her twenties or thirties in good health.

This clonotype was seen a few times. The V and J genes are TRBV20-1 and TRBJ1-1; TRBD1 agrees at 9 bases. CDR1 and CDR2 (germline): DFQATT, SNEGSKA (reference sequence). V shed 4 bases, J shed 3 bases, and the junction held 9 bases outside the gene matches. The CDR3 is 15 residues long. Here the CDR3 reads CSANDRDRVYTEAFF. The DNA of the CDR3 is TGCAGTGCTAACGATCGGGACAGGGTGTACACTGAAGCTTTCTTT.

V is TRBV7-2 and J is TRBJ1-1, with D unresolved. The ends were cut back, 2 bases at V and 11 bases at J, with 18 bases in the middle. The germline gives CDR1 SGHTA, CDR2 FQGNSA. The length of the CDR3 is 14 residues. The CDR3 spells CASSLFDPSLGAFF. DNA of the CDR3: TGTGCCAGCAGCTTATTTGACCCGTCCTTGGGGGCTTTCTTT.

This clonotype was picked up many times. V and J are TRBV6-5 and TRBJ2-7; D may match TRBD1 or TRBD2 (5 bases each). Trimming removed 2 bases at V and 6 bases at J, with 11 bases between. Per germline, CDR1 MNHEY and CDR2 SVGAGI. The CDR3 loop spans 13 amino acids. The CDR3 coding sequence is TGTGCCAGCAGTTACGGGGGTTCGGGCGAGCAGTACTTC. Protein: CASSYGGSGEQYF.